Listed here are 3 T cell receptor beta chains from one sample, sequenced in a study of cytotoxic CD8 clonotypes in ibrutinib-treated CLL. TCRdb keeps only in-frame clones here, not all; method: immunoSEQ multiplex PCR. The table shows tens of thousands of clones, with 70% to 75% occurring only once. Sample: PBMCs, taken at disease progression, from a patient treated with ibrutinib. Receptor source: a human donor with chronic lymphocytic leukemia.

About this clone: The sample carries other DNA sequences with the same CDR3. The chain couples TRBV5-1 to TRBJ2-7; D uncertain. Germline V gives CDR1 SGHRS, CDR2 YFSETQ. This CDR3 is built from 13 residues. Trimming stripped 0 bases from V and 4 bases from J, with 8 bases between. The CDR3: CASSLAGRYEQYF. The CDR3 region has the DNA TGCGCCAGCAGCTTGGCCGGGCGATACGAGCAGTACTTC.

V is TRBV2 and J is TRBJ1-4; weak D call: TRBD1 (6 bases). Germline V gene sequence: CDR1 SNHLY, CDR2 FYNNEI. The CDR3 has 14 residues. V gave up 4 bases and J gave up 5 bases, with 11 bases separating them. The CDR3 here is CASSGRGPNEKLFF. The DNA for the CDR3 is TGTGCCAGCAGTGGCAGGGGTCCGAATGAAAAACTGTTTTTT.

This chain links TRBV19 with TRBJ1-1; tentative D call: TRBD1 (6 bases). The CDR3 totals 18 residues. Germline V gives CDR1 LNHDA, CDR2 SQIVND (reference sequence). V lost 9 bases to trimming and J lost 3 bases, with 29 bases between them. In DNA form, the CDR3 reads TGTGCCAGCAAGGTCCCAGCAGGGAACCCGAAGGGGGACACTGAAGCTTTCTTT. It is translated as CASKVPAGNPKGDTEAFF.